The text below deals with one T cell receptor (beta chain). CDR1 is MNHNS, CDR2 SASEGT, per germline. CDR3 length equals 18 residues. With V trimmed by 6 bases and J by 1 base, 6 bases remained unmatched. The data were taken from a study of identical twins. Using its own MiXCR run on the 5' RACE reads, TCRdb lists one record per CDR3 protein. This table holds 470,000 or so distinct CDR3 sequences, less than 25% found once. The sample also formed part of further work on T cells expressing NK-cell markers. From that paper: For over five donors, the dominant NKG2C+ clonotypes made up roughly 1.0-7.0% of their CD8+ T cells.

Input material: CD4+ T cells sorted from blood. The gene calls are TRBV6-1 and TRBJ2-1; 16 bases agree with TRBD2. This receptor was obtained from a woman aged 18-35 years in good health. Here the CDR3 DNA reads TGTGCCAGCAGCCACGGGACTAGCGGGAGGGGATCCTACAATGAGCAGTTCTTC. Residues: CASSHGTSGRGSYNEQFF.